The 2 T cell receptor beta chains reported below all come from one sample, sequenced in a study of T cells in Graves' hyperthyroidism and ophthalmopathy. Amplified TCR beta CDR3 regions came from RNA transcripts. A set of HTBI primers served as the primers for a first-round RT-PCR of the TCR CDR3. TCRdb recomputed calls from the multiplex PCR reads with MiXCR, one row per CDR3 protein. The table has hundreds of thousands of distinct CDR3 sequences, under 25% seen once. Sequences were obtained from blood. Every receptor here comes from a man aged 25-40 years with Graves' ophthalmopathy.

The V gene is TRBV24-1, the J gene TRBJ2-3, with no clear D. CDR1 and CDR2 from the germline V gene are KGHDR and SFDVKD. V gave up 3 bases and J gave up 6 bases, with 9 bases separating them. The CDR3 is 13 amino acids. In nucleotides, the CDR3 is TGTGCCACCAGTGATCCCCAGCTCGATACGCAGTATTTT. Translating gives CATSDPQLDTQYF.

This clonotype showed up just a few times. The gene calls are TRBV28 and TRBJ1-1; maybe TRBD1 (6 bases). Trimming shortened V by 6 bases and J by 4 bases, and 21 bases separated the two germline ends. In germline, CDR1 is MDHEN, CDR2 SYDVKM. The CDR3 has 16 residues. The CDR3 loop is CASRPRGRGGGTEAFF. The CDR3 DNA sequence: TGTGCCAGCAGACCTAGGGGCCGCGGAGGGGGCACTGAAGCTTTCTTT.